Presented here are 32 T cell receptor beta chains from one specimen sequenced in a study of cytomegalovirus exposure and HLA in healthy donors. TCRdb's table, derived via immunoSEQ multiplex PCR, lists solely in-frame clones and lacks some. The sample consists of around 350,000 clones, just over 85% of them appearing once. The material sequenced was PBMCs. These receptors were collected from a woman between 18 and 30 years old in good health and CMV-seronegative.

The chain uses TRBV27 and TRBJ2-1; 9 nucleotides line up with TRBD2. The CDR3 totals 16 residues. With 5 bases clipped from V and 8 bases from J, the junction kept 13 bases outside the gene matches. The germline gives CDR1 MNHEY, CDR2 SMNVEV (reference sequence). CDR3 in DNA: TGTGCCAGCAGTGCCCAACTAGCGGGCTTCGCCCATGAGCAGTTCTTC. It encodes CASSAQLAGFAHEQFF.

The CDR3 nucleotides read TGTGCCAGCAGTGTGGGACAGGGGTTCGAGCAGTACTTC. Translated, it gives CASSVGQGFEQYF. The chain is built from TRBV27 and TRBJ2-7; 10 nucleotides line up with TRBD1. From germline, CDR1 is MNHEY and CDR2 SMNVEV (reference sequence). CDR3 length: 13 residues. Trimming took 5 bases from V and 6 from J; bases not matched to a gene: 4.

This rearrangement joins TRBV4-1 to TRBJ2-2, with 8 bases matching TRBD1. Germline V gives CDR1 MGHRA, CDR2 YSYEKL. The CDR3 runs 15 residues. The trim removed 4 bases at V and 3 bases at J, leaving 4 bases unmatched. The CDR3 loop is CASSRRGQDTGELFF. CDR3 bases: TGCGCCAGCAGCCGACGGGGACAGGACACCGGGGAGCTGTTTTTT.

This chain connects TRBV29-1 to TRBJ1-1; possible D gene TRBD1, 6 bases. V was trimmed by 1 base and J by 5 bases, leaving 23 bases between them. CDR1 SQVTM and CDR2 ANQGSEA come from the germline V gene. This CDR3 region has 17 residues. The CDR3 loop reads CSVEGLGFGGADTEAFF. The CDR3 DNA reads TGCAGCGTTGAAGGATTGGGATTCGGGGGGGCTGATACTGAAGCTTTCTTT. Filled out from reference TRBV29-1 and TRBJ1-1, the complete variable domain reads SAVISQKPSRDICQRGTSLTIQCQVDSQVTMMFWYRQQPGQSLTLIATANQGSEATYESGFVIDKFPISRPNLTFSTLTVSNMSPEDSSIYLCSVEGLGFGGADTEAFFGQGTRLTVV.

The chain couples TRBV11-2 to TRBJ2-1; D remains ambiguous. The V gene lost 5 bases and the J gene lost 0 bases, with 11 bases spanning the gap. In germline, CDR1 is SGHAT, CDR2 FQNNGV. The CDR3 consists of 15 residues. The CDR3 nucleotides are TGTGCCAGCAGCCTAACTTTAAGCTCCTACAATGAGCAGTTCTTC. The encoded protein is CASSLTLSSYNEQFF.

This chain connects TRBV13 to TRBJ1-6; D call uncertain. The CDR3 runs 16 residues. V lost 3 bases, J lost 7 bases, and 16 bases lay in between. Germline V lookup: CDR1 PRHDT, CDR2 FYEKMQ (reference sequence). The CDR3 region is CASSLYSLTANSPLHF. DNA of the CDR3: TGTGCCAGCAGCTTGTACAGCCTTACTGCCAATTCACCCCTCCACTTT.

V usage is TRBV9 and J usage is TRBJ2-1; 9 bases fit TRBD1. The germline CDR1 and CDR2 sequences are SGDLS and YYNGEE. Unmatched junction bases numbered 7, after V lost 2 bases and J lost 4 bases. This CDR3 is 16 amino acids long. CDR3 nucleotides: TGTGCCAGCAGCGTTGTTACAGGGGGCATGTACAATGAGCAGTTCTTC. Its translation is CASSVVTGGMYNEQFF.

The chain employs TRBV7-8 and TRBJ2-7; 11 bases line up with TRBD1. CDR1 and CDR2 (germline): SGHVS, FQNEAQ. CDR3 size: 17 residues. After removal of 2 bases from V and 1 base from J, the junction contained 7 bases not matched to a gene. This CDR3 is CASSLMGQGEISYEQYF. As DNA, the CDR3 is TGTGCCAGCAGCTTAATGGGACAGGGGGAGATTTCCTACGAGCAGTACTTC.

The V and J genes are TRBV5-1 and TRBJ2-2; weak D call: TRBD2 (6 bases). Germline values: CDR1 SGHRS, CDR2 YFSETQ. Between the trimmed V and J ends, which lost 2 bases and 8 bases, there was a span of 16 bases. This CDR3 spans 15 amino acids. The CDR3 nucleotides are TGCGCCAGCAGCTTCCCGGGGGAGGTCTCAGGGGAGCTGTTTTTT. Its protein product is CASSFPGEVSGELFF.

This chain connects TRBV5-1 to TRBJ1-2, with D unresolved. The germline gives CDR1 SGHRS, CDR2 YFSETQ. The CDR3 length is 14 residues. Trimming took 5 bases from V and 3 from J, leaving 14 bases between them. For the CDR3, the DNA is TGCGCCAGCAGGGGAGGAGTTGTGGACTATGGCTACACCTTC. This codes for CASRGGVVDYGYTF.

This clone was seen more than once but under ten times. The CDR3 DNA reads as TGTGCCAGCAGTTTAATCGGACAGGGGCCCTACGAGCAGTACTTC. This translates into CASSLIGQGPYEQYF. The V call is TRBV28, the J call TRBJ2-7; 9 positions match TRBD1. This CDR3 comprises 15 residues. Germline loops: CDR1 MDHEN, CDR2 SYDVKM. Trimming removed 2 bases from V and 2 bases from J; junction bases left unmatched: 4.

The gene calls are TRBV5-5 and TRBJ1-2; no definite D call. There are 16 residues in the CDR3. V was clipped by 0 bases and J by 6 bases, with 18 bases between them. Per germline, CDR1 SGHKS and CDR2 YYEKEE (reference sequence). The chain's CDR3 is CASSLAGFGDRNGYTF. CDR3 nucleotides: TGTGCCAGCAGCTTGGCCGGGTTCGGGGATCGAAATGGCTACACCTTC. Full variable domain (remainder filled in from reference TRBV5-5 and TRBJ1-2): DAGVTQSPTHLIKTRGQQVTLRCSPISGHKSVSWYQQVLGQGPQFIFQYYEKEERGRGNFPDRFSARQFPNYSSELNVNALLLGDSALYLCASSLAGFGDRNGYTFGSGTRLTVV.

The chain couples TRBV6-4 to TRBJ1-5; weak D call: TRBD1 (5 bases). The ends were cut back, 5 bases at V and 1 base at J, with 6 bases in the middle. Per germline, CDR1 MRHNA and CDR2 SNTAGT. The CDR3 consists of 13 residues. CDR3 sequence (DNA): TGTGCCAGCAGTCCAGGGAGCAATCAGCCCCAGCATTTT. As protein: CASSPGSNQPQHF.

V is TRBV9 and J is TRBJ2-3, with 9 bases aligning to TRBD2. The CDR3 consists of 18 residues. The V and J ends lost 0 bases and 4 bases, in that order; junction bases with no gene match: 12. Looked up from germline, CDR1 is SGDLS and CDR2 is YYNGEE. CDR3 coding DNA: TGTGCCAGCAGCGTAGCTTCTAATAGCGGGGGTAGCGCAGATACGCAGTATTTT. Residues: CASSVASNSGGSADTQYF.

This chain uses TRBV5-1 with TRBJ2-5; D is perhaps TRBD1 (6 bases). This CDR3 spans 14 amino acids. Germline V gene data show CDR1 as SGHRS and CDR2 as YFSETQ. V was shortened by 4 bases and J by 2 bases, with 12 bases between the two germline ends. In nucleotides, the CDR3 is TGCGCCAGCAGCATGACTACAGGGCAAGAGACCCAGTACTTC. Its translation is CASSMTTGQETQYF.

The CDR3 protein is CASSVTGGEAFF. DNA for the CDR3: TGTGCCAGCAGCGTAACAGGGGGGGAAGCTTTCTTT. The chain uses TRBV11-2 and TRBJ1-1; 8 nucleotides align to TRBD1. V trimming: 5 bases; J trimming: 8 bases; junction bases outside the gene matches: 4. The CDR3 has 12 amino acids. The V gene's germline CDR1 is SGHAT and CDR2 FQNNGV.

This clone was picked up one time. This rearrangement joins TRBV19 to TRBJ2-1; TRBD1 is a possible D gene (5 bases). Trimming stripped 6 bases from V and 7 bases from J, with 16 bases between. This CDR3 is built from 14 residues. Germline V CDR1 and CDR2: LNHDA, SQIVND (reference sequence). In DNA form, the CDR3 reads TGTGCCAGTAGGTTTACAGGAGAAGGGAATGAGCAGTTCTTC. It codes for CASRFTGEGNEQFF.

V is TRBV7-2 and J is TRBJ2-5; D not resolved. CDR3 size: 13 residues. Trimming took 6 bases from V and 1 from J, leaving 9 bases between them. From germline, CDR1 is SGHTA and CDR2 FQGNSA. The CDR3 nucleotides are TGTGCCAGCAGTCTCAGTTCCCAAGAGACCCAGTACTTC. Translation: CASSLSSQETQYF.

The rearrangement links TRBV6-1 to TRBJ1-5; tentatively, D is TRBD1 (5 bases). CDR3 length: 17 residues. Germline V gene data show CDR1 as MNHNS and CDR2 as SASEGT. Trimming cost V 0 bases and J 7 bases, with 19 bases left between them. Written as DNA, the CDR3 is TGTGCCAGCAGTGAAGCGGAGGGTGGGGCCAGAAGGCAGCCCCAGCATTTT. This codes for CASSEAEGGARRQPQHF.

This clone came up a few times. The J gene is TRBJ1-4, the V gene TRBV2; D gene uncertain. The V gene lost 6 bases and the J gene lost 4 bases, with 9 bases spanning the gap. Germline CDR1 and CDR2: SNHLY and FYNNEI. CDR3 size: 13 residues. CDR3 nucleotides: TGTGCCAGCAGAATCAGTTTTAATGAAAAACTGTTTTTT. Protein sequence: CASRISFNEKLFF.

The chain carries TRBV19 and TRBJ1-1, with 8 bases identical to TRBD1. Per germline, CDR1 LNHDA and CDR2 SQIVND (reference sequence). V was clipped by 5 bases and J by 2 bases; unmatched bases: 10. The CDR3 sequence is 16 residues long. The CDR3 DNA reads TGTGCCAGTAGTTACGTAAGACAGGGGTCCAACACTGAAGCTTTCTTT. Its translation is CASSYVRQGSNTEAFF. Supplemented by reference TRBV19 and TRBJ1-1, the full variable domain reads DGGITQSPKYLFRKEGQNVTLSCEQNLNHDAMYWYRQDPGQGLRLIYYSQIVNDFQKGDIAEGYSVSREKKESFPLTVTSAQKNPTAFYLCASSYVRQGSNTEAFFGQGTRLTVV.

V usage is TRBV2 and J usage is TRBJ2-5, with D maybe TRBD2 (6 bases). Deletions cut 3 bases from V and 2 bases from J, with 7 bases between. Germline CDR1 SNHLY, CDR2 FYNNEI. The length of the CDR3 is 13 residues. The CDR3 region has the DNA TGTGCCAGCAGTGACGGGGGACAAGAGACCCAGTACTTC. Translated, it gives CASSDGGQETQYF.

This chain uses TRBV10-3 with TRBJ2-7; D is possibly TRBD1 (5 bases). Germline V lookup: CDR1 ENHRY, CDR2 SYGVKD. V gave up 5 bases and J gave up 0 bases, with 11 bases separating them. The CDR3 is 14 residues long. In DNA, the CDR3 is TGTGCCATCAGTTCAGCAGGGCTCTCCTACGAGCAGTACTTC. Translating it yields CAISSAGLSYEQYF.

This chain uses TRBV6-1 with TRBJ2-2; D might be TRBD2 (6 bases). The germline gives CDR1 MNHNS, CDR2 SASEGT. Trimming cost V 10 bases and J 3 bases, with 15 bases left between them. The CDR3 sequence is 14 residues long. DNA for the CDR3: TGTGCCATCCAGTCGGGGGATTACACCGGGGAGCTGTTTTTT. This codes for CAIQSGDYTGELFF.

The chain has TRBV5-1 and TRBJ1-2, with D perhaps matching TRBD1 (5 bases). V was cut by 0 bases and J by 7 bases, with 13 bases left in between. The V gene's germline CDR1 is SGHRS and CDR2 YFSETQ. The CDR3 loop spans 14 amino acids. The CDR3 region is CASSLAGGEGGYTF. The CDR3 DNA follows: TGCGCCAGCAGCTTGGCCGGAGGGGAGGGTGGCTACACCTTC.

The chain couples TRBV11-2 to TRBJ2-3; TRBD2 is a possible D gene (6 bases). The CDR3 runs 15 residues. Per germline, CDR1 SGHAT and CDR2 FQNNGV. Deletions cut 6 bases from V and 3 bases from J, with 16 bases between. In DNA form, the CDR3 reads TGTGCCAGCAGTCCCGGGGGACTGGGAACAGATACGCAGTATTTT. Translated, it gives CASSPGGLGTDTQYF.

The CDR3 coding sequence is TGTGCCAGCAGTCGGACAGGGGGGTACACCGGGGAGCTGTTTTTT. Its protein product is CASSRTGGYTGELFF. The V and J genes are TRBV6-6 and TRBJ2-2; 10 nucleotides agree with TRBD1. Germline V CDR1 and CDR2: MNHNY, SVGAGI (reference sequence). The CDR3 consists of 15 residues. V dropped 5 bases and J dropped 3; count of bases not matched to a gene: 3.

The CDR3 is CASSFESRETQYF. The CDR3 DNA is TGTGCCAGCAGTTTTGAGAGCCGGGAGACCCAGTACTTC. The chain recombines TRBV28 with TRBJ2-5; no clear D gene. Germline V gene lookup returns CDR1 MDHEN and CDR2 SYDVKM. Trimming pared 3 bases from V and 5 bases from J, leaving 10 bases between. This CDR3 has 13 amino acids.

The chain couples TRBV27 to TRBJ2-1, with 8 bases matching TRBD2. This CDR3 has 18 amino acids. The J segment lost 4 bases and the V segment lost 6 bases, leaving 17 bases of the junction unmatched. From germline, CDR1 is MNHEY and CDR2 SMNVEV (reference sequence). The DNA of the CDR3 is TGTGCCAGCAGAACCATCTCTAGTAGCGGGAACGATTACAATGAGCAGTTCTTC. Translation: CASRTISSSGNDYNEQFF.

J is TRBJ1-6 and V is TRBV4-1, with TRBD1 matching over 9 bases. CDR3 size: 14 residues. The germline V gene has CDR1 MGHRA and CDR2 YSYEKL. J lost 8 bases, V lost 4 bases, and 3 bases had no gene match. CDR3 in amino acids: CASSLRDRDSPLHF. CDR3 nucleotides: TGCGCCAGCAGCCTCCGGGACAGGGATTCACCCCTCCACTTT.

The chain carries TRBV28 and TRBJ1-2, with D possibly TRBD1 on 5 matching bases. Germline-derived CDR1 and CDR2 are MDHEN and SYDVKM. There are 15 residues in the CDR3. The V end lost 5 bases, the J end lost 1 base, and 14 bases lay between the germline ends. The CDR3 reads CASSQVWGDNYGYTF. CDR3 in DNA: TGTGCCAGCAGTCAAGTGTGGGGGGATAACTATGGCTACACCTTC.

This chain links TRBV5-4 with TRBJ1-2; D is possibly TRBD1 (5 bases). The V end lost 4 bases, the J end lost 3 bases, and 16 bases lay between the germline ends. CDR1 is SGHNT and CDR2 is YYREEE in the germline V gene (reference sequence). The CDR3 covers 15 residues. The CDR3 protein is CASSLPGGTDYGYTF. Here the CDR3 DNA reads TGTGCCAGCAGCCTTCCCGGGGGAACGGACTATGGCTACACCTTC.